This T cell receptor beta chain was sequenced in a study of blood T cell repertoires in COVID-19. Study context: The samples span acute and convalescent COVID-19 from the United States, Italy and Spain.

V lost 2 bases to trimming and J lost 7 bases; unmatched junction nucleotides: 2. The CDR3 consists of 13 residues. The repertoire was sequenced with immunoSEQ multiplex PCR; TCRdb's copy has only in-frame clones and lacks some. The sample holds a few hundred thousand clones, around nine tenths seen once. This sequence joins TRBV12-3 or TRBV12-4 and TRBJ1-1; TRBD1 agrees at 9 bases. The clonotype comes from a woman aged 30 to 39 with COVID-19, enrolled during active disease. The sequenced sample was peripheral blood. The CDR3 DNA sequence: TGTGCCAGCAGTTTATACAGGGGGCTTGAAGCTTTCTTT. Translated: CASSLYRGLEAFF.